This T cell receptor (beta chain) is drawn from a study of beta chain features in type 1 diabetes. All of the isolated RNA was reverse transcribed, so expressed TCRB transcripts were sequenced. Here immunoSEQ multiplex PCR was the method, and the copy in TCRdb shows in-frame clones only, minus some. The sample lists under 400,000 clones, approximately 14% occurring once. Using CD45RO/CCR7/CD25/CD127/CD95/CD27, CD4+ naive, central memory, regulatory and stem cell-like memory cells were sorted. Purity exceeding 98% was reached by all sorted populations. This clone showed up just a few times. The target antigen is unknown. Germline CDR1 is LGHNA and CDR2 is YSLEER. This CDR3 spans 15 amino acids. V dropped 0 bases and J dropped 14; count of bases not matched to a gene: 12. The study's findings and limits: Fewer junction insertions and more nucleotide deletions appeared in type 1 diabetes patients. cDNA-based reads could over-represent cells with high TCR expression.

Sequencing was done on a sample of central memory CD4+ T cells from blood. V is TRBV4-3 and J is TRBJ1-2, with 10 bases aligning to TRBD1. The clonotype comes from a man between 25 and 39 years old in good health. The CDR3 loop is CASSQDPGQGSRLTF. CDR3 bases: TGCGCCAGCAGCCAAGACCCGGGACAGGGGTCACGTTTAACCTTC.